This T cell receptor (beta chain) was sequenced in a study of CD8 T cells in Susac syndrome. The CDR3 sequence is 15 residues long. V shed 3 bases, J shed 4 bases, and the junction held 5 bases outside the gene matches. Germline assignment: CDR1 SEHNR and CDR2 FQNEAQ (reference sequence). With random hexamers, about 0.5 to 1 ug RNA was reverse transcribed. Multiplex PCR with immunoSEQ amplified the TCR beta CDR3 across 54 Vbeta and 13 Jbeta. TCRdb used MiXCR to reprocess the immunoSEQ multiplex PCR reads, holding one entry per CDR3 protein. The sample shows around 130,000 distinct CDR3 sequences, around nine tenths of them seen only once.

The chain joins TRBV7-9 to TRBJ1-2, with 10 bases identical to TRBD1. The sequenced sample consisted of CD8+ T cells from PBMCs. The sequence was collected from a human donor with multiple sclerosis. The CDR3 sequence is CASSLGTGVTYGYTF. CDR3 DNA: TGTGCCAGCAGCTTGGGGACAGGGGTTACCTATGGCTACACCTTC.